Shown below are 31 T cell receptor beta chains from a single sample sequenced in a study of T cells in Graves' hyperthyroidism and ophthalmopathy. There were TCR beta CDR3 regions amplified from RNA transcripts. The HTBI primer set drove a first-round RT-PCR of the TCR CDR3. TCRdb processed the multiplex PCR reads anew with MiXCR; each CDR3 protein has one entry. The table lists 480,000 or so distinct CDR3 sequences, 40% to 50% of them singletons, with about 45% in the top ten. Specimen: peripheral blood or thyroid tissue (not recorded which). The receptors come from an adult woman with Graves' disease, either hyperthyroidism or ophthalmopathy (not recorded which).

V gene TRBV7-2 combines with J gene TRBJ2-7, with D hard to call. This CDR3 spans 13 amino acids. CDR1 is SGHTA and CDR2 is FQGNSA in the germline V gene. Trimming left V 5 bases short and J 5 bases short, with 13 bases between. CDR3 nucleotide sequence: TGTGCCAGCAGCCCACCGGCCGACGACGAGCAGTACTTC. As protein: CASSPPADDEQYF.

This clonotype showed up many times. V gene TRBV20-1 combines with J gene TRBJ1-3; possible D gene TRBD1, 6 bases. The CDR3 consists of 13 residues. The germline CDR1 and CDR2 sequences are DFQATT and SNEGSKA (reference sequence). V lost 6 bases and J lost 3, with 12 bases in between. The CDR3 nucleotides read TGCAGTGCCCAACAGGGTGTTGGAAACACCATATATTTT. Amino acids: CSAQQGVGNTIYF.

This clonotype has only one observation. This chain links TRBV12-3 or TRBV12-4 with TRBJ2-5; a weak D match, TRBD2 (7 bases). The CDR3 totals 16 residues. The V end was cut by 7 bases, the J end by 5 bases, with 23 bases between. CDR3 amino acids: CASTFWGMGGAETQYF. The DNA of the CDR3 is TGTGCCAGCACCTTTTGGGGTATGGGGGGGGCGGAGACCCAGTACTTC.

This clonotype was seen at least ten times. V is TRBV2 and J is TRBJ1-6; TRBD1 aligns across 8 bases. The CDR3 consists of 14 residues. V was clipped by 6 bases and J by 10 bases; unmatched bases: 8. From germline, CDR1 is SNHLY and CDR2 FYNNEI. DNA for the CDR3: TGTGCCAGCAGCCAGGGGGCGCTTAGCTCACCCCTCCACTTT. Protein: CASSQGALSSPLHF.

This clonotype was seen repeatedly, ten times or more. The chain is built from TRBV5-1 and TRBJ1-2; D remains ambiguous. The CDR3 covers 13 residues. Trimming removed 0 bases at V and 4 bases at J, with 7 bases between. Germline V CDR1 and CDR2: SGHRS, YFSETQ. The CDR3 loop is CASSLGQVYGYTF. The DNA of the CDR3 is TGCGCCAGCAGCTTGGGTCAGGTCTATGGCTACACCTTC.

This clonotype was observed many times. DNA for the CDR3: TGTGCCAGCCTGGGGGCAGGGGGTGACACTGAAGCTTTCTTT. Translation: CASLGAGGDTEAFF. The chain joins TRBV19 to TRBJ1-1; TRBD1 matches at 7 bases. The V and J ends lost 9 bases and 3 bases, in that order; junction bases with no gene match: 10. CDR1 and CDR2 from the germline V gene are LNHDA and SQIVND (reference sequence). The CDR3 length is 14 residues.

Only a few counts were recorded for this clonotype. This chain connects TRBV15 to TRBJ2-3; the D is unclear. The germline V and J ends were trimmed by 3 bases and 5 bases, with 15 bases remaining between them. Germline values: CDR1 LNHNV, CDR2 YYDKDF (reference sequence). The CDR3 has 15 residues. This chain's CDR3 is CATSRAPWVGDTQYF. The CDR3 DNA sequence: TGTGCCACCAGCAGGGCCCCATGGGTTGGAGATACGCAGTATTTT.

This chain joins TRBV2 and TRBJ2-6, with a tentative D call TRBD1 (6 bases). The CDR3 length is 15 residues. The germline gives CDR1 SNHLY, CDR2 FYNNEI. Trimming left V 7 bases short and J 1 base short, with 11 bases between. CDR3 bases: TGTGCCAGCACGGACAGTGCATCTGGGGCCAACGTCCTGACTTTC. Translation: CASTDSASGANVLTF.

This CDR3 reads CAGGTSYGYTF. Written as DNA, the CDR3 is TGTGCCGGGGGGACTTCGTATGGCTACACCTTC. The chain carries TRBV19 and TRBJ1-2; D might be TRBD1 (5 bases). Germline V gives CDR1 LNHDA, CDR2 SQIVND (reference sequence). Between the trimmed V and J ends, which lost 11 bases and 5 bases, there was a span of 12 bases. The CDR3 covers 11 residues.

This clonotype was seen a single time. The chain joins TRBV7-2 to TRBJ1-4; D is ambiguous. The CDR3 runs 15 residues. Deletions cut 2 bases from V and 5 bases from J, with 12 bases between. CDR1 is SGHTA, CDR2 FQGNSA, per germline. The CDR3 bases are TGTGCCAGCAGCTTATTGTTCGGATACAATGAAAAACTGTTTTTT. It translates to CASSLLFGYNEKLFF. Full variable domain (rest looked up from reference TRBV7-2 and TRBJ1-4): GAGVSQSPSNKVTEKGKDVELRCDPISGHTALYWYRQSLGQGLEFLIYFQGNSAPDKSGLPSDRFSAERTGGSVSTLTIQRTQQEDSAVYLCASSLLFGYNEKLFFGSGTQLSVL.

This clonotype has more than one count but fewer than ten. The chain employs TRBV29-1 and TRBJ1-5; D is unclear. The CDR3 extends over 13 amino acids. Germline-derived CDR1 and CDR2 are SQVTM and ANQGSEA. V was clipped by 8 bases and J by 5 bases, with 16 bases between them. CDR3: CSLDGDAYQPQHF. The CDR3 DNA reads as TGCAGCTTGGACGGAGATGCCTATCAGCCCCAGCATTTT. Supplemented by reference TRBV29-1 and TRBJ1-5, the full variable domain reads SAVISQKPSRDICQRGTSLTIQCQVDSQVTMMFWYRQQPGQSLTLIATANQGSEATYESGFVIDKFPISRPNLTFSTLTVSNMSPEDSSIYLCSLDGDAYQPQHFGDGTRLSIL.

The chain joins TRBV29-1 to TRBJ2-7, with D tentatively TRBD1 or TRBD2 (5 bases each). V gave up 1 base and J gave up 1 base, with 8 bases separating them. Looked up from germline, CDR1 is SQVTM and CDR2 is ANQGSEA. The CDR3 consists of 13 residues. The CDR3 nucleotides are TGCAGCGTTGAAGGGGACCTATCCTACGAGCAGTACTTC. Translating it yields CSVEGDLSYEQYF.

The chain recombines TRBV12-3 or TRBV12-4 with TRBJ2-5, with a tentative D call TRBD1 (6 bases). This CDR3 has 16 amino acids. V was clipped by 6 bases and J by 2 bases, with 19 bases between them. The CDR3 is CASSDLPGHMQETQYF. Written as DNA, the CDR3 is TGTGCCAGCAGCGATCTCCCGGGACACATGCAAGAGACCCAGTACTTC.

The chain couples TRBV2 to TRBJ1-1; D is ambiguous. Germline-derived CDR1 and CDR2 are SNHLY and FYNNEI. V lost 6 bases and J 4 bases, leaving 15 bases between the germline ends. This CDR3 contains 14 residues. The CDR3 nucleotides are TGTGCCAGCAGCGTTGAAGGCGCATTCACTGAAGCTTTCTTT. It is translated as CASSVEGAFTEAFF.

The chain is built from TRBV13 and TRBJ1-1; 10 bases fit TRBD1. This CDR3 has 13 amino acids. The germline V gene has CDR1 PRHDT and CDR2 FYEKMQ (reference sequence). Trimming cost V 3 bases and J 10 bases; bases outside gene matches: 5. CDR3 amino acids: CASSFSTGGVAFF. CDR3 sequence (DNA): TGTGCCAGCAGCTTCTCGACAGGGGGCGTAGCTTTCTTT.

The rearrangement uses TRBV20-1 and TRBJ1-5; D perhaps matches TRBD1 (6 bases). The germline V gene encodes CDR1 DFQATT and CDR2 SNEGSKA (reference sequence). The germline V and J ends were trimmed by 4 bases and 2 bases, with 6 bases remaining between them. The CDR3 spans 12 residues. CDR3 sequence (DNA): TGCAGTGCTAACAGGGGCAATCAGCCCCAGCATTTT. As protein: CSANRGNQPQHF.

This chain connects TRBV7-6 to TRBJ2-5; D is unresolved. The CDR3 length is 13 residues. V was pared by 5 bases and J by 5 bases, with 12 bases between. Germline loops: CDR1 SGHVS, CDR2 FNYEAQ. The CDR3 DNA follows: TGTGCCAGCAGCCCCTGGGTGGGGGAGACCCAGTACTTC. Protein sequence: CASSPWVGETQYF.

The V and J genes are TRBV25-1 and TRBJ2-5, with TRBD2 as a possible D gene (6 bases). Trimming removed 6 bases from V and 5 bases from J, with 16 bases in between. Germline V gene data show CDR1 as MGHDK and CDR2 as SYGVNS. The CDR3 is 14 residues long. Here the CDR3 DNA reads TGTGCCAGCAGCGTACGAGCGGGTGGGGAGACCCAGTACTTC. As protein: CASSVRAGGETQYF.

The genes are TRBV12-3 or TRBV12-4 and TRBJ1-4, with D tentatively TRBD1 (6 bases). The ends were cut back, 6 bases at V and 11 bases at J, with 13 bases in the middle. The CDR3 loop spans 12 amino acids. CDR3 residues: CASSRGTMKLFF. The CDR3 DNA is TGTGCCAGCAGCCGGGGGACAATGAAACTGTTTTTT.

The chain carries TRBV27 and TRBJ2-7, with D hard to call. Per the germline V gene, CDR1 is MNHEY and CDR2 is SMNVEV (reference sequence). Trimming took off 8 bases at V and 6 bases at J, with 17 bases between the two ends. The CDR3 spans 13 residues. CDR3 sequence reads: CASRLYPFREQYF. CDR3 DNA sequence: TGTGCCAGCCGACTCTACCCCTTTCGCGAGCAGTACTTC.

As regards this clonotype: A read error may explain this, as a much larger clone is one base away. The chain uses TRBV29-1 and TRBJ1-2; no reliable D call. The germline gives CDR1 SQVTM, CDR2 ANQGSEA. This CDR3 is 13 amino acids long. The V gene lost 8 bases and the J gene lost 0 bases, with 13 bases spanning the gap. The DNA of the CDR3 is TGCAGCATTTATGGGAGGACTAACTATGGCTACACCTTC. This codes for CSIYGRTNYGYTF.

Many counts were recorded for this clonotype. The gene calls are TRBV7-9 and TRBJ2-7, with a tentative D call TRBD2 (6 bases). Trimming stripped 1 base from V and 4 bases from J, with 20 bases between. Germline V CDR1 and CDR2: SEHNR, FQNEAQ (reference sequence). This CDR3 spans 17 amino acids. The DNA of the CDR3 is TGTGCCAGCAGCTTAGACCTCGGGAAGGGAGGAGGATACGAGCAGTACTTC. Its protein is CASSLDLGKGGGYEQYF.

The rearrangement joins TRBV29-1 to TRBJ1-2; unclear D gene. Germline V gene lookup returns CDR1 SQVTM and CDR2 ANQGSEA. The CDR3 loop spans 10 amino acids. Trimming shortened V by 8 bases and J by 5 bases, and 9 bases separated the two germline ends. CDR3 in DNA: TGCAGCTTGGAAGGGTATGGCTACACCTTC. The encoded protein is CSLEGYGYTF.

This chain joins TRBV4-1 and TRBJ1-6; D is ambiguous. CDR3 size: 16 residues. Germline loops: CDR1 MGHRA, CDR2 YSYEKL. Trimming shortened V by 0 bases and J by 4 bases, and 10 bases separated the two germline ends. The CDR3 DNA sequence: TGCGCCAGCAGCCAAGAAAGGGCCAGATATAATTCACCCCTCCACTTT. Translation: CASSQERARYNSPLHF.

In this sample, this clonotype turned up once. J is TRBJ2-5 and V is TRBV10-3, with TRBD1 matching 12 bases. Trimming took 10 bases from V and 5 from J; bases not matched to a gene: 8. The CDR3 has 14 residues. The germline gives CDR1 ENHRY, CDR2 SYGVKD. CDR3 protein: CATRGTGGGETQYF. The DNA for the CDR3 is TGTGCCACCCGCGGGACAGGGGGCGGGGAGACCCAGTACTTC.

V and J are TRBV12-3 or TRBV12-4 and TRBJ1-5; D call uncertain. The V and J ends lost 0 bases and 7 bases respectively, with 13 bases between them. The CDR3 extends over 15 amino acids. The CDR3 nucleotides are TGTGCCAGCAGTTTAGCTAGGAAAACGGAGCAGCCCCAGCATTTT. Residues: CASSLARKTEQPQHF.

V gene TRBV10-2 combines with J gene TRBJ1-1, with D perhaps TRBD1 (5 bases). Trimming pared 6 bases from V and 3 bases from J, leaving 17 bases between. The CDR3 is 15 amino acids. The germline gives CDR1 WSHSY, CDR2 SAAADI. This chain's CDR3 is CASSRDDYGHTEAFF. The CDR3 bases are TGCGCCAGCAGCAGGGATGACTATGGGCACACTGAAGCTTTCTTT.

This chain joins TRBV2 and TRBJ2-5; D is possibly TRBD2 (5 bases). With 8 bases removed from V and 1 base from J, the gap between germline ends came to 23 bases. Germline CDR1 is SNHLY and CDR2 is FYNNEI. CDR3 length equals 17 residues. CDR3: CASSPIPRTRLQETQYF. The CDR3 DNA follows: TGTGCCAGCTCACCTATCCCCCGGACTCGACTCCAAGAGACCCAGTACTTC.

The chain joins TRBV4-1 to TRBJ1-3; the match to TRBD1 covers 9 bases. Germline CDR1 and CDR2: MGHRA and YSYEKL. V shed 0 bases, J shed 3 bases, and the junction held 3 bases outside the gene matches. The CDR3 totals 16 residues. In DNA form, the CDR3 reads TGCGCCAGCAGCCAAGAAAACAGGGGGCTTGGAAACACCATATATTTT. As protein: CASSQENRGLGNTIYF.

The chain combines TRBV6-1 with TRBJ1-2, with D perhaps matching TRBD1 (6 bases). The germline gives CDR1 MNHNS, CDR2 SASEGT. V gave up 9 bases and J gave up 1 base, with 12 bases separating them. CDR3 length: 13 amino acids. The CDR3 sequence is CASNREVNYGYTF. CDR3 nucleotides: TGTGCCAGTAACAGGGAAGTTAACTATGGCTACACCTTC.

In its sample, this clonotype was seen a few times. The chain has TRBV20-1 and TRBJ1-6; possibly TRBD1 for D (5 bases). Germline assignment: CDR1 DFQATT and CDR2 SNEGSKA (reference sequence). The germline V and J ends were trimmed by 1 base and 7 bases, with 8 bases remaining between them. CDR3 length equals 13 residues. The CDR3 spells CSARVGVNSPLHF. The CDR3 nucleotides read TGCAGTGCTAGAGTAGGGGTCAATTCACCCCTCCACTTT.